Shown below are 2 T cell receptor beta chains from a single sample sequenced in a study of cytomegalovirus exposure and HLA in healthy donors. The repertoire was sequenced with immunoSEQ multiplex PCR; TCRdb's copy has only in-frame clones and lacks some. Of over 85,000 clones listed, 88% are singletons. The material sequenced was PBMCs. These receptors all come from a woman aged 25 to 39 in good health and CMV-seropositive.

The CDR3 loop is CASSQDGASGGVETQYF. The DNA for the CDR3 is TGTGCCAGCAGCCAAGATGGGGCTAGCGGGGGGGTTGAGACCCAGTACTTC. This chain links TRBV4-2 with TRBJ2-5, with 12 bases that match TRBD2. Germline V gene lookup returns CDR1 LGHNA and CDR2 YNFKEQ. The CDR3 length is 17 residues. After removal of 0 bases from V and 5 bases from J, the junction contained 7 bases not matched to a gene.

The chain uses TRBV5-6 and TRBJ1-2, with 12 bases identical to TRBD1. Germline lookup yields CDR1 SGHDT and CDR2 YYEEEE. The CDR3 spans 15 residues. The J segment lost 7 bases and the V segment lost 3 bases, leaving 7 bases of the junction unmatched. CDR3 DNA: TGTGCCAGCAGCTGGGGGACAGGGGGCGAGGCTGGCTACACCTTC. Protein sequence: CASSWGTGGEAGYTF.